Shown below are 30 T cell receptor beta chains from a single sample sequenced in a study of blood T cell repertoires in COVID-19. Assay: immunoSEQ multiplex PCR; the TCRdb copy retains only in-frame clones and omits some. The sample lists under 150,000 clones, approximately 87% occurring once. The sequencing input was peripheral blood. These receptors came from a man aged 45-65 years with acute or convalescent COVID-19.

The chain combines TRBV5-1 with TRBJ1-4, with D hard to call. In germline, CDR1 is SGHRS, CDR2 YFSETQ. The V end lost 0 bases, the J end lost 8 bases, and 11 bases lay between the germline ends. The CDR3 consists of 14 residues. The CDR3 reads CASSLGTGKEKLFF. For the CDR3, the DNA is TGCGCCAGCAGCTTGGGGACCGGGAAGGAAAAACTGTTTTTT.

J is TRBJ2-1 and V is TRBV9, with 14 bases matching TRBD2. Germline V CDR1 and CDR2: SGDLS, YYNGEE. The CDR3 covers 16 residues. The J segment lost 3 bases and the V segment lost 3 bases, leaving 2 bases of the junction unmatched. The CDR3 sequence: CASSAGTSGSYNEQFF. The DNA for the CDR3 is TGTGCCAGCAGCGCCGGGACTAGCGGGAGCTACAATGAGCAGTTCTTC. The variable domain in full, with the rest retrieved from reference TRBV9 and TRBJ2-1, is DSGVTQTPKHLITATGQRVTLRCSPRSGDLSVYWYQQSLDQGLQFLIQYYNGEERAKGNILERFSAQQFPDLHSELNLSSLELGDSALYFCASSAGTSGSYNEQFFGPGTRLTVL.

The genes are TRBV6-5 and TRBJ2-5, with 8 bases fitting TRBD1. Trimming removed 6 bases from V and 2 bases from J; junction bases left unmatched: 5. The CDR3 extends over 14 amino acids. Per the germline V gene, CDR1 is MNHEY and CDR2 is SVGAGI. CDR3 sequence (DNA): TGTGCCAGCAGGAGGACAGGGCTACAAGAGACCCAGTACTTC. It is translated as CASRRTGLQETQYF.

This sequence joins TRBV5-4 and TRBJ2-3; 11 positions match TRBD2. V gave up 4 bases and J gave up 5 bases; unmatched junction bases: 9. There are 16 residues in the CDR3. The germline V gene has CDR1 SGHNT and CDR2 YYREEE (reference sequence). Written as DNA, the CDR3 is TGTGCCAGCAGCCGGGGTACTAGCGGGAGAGAAGATACGCAGTATTTT. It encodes CASSRGTSGREDTQYF.

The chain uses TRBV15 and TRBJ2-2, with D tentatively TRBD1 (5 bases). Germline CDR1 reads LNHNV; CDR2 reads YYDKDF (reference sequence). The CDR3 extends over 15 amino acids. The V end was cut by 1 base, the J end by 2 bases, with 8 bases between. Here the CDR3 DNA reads TGTGCCACCAGCAGAGGCCAGGGTAACACCGGGGAGCTGTTTTTT. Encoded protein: CATSRGQGNTGELFF.

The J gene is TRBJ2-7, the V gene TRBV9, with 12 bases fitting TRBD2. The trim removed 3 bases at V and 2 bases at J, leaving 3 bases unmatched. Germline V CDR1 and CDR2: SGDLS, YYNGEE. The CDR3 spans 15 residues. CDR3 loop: CASSGTSGIPYEQYF. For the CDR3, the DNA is TGTGCCAGCAGCGGGACTAGCGGGATTCCCTACGAGCAGTACTTC.

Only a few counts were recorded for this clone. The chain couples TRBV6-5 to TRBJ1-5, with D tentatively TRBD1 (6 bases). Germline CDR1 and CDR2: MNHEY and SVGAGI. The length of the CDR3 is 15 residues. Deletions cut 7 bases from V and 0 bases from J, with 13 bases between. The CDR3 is CASTQGTNSNQPQHF. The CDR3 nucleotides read TGTGCCAGCACCCAGGGGACAAATAGCAATCAGCCCCAGCATTTT.

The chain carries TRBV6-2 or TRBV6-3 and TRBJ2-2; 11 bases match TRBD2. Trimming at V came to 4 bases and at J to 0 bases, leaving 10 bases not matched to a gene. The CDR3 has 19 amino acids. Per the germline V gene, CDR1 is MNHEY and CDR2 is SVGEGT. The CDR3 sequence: CASSFNSRLAGPNTGELFF. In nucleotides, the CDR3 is TGTGCCAGCAGTTTCAACTCCAGACTAGCGGGACCGAACACCGGGGAGCTGTTTTTT.

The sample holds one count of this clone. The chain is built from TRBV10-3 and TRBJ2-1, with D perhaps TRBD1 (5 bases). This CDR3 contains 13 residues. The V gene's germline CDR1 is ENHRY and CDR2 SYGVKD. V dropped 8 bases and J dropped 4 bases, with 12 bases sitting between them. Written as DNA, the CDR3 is TGTGCCATCGGCAGGGAACGGTACAATGAGCAGTTCTTC. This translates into CAIGRERYNEQFF.

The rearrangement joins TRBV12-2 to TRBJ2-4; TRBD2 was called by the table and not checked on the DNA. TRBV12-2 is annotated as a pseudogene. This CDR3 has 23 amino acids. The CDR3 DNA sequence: TGTGCAAGTCGCTTAGTTGTTAGGGAACTCCGGCTAGCGGGGAGGAAAGCCAAAAACATTCAGTACTTC. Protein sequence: CASRLVVRELRLAGRKAKNIQYF.

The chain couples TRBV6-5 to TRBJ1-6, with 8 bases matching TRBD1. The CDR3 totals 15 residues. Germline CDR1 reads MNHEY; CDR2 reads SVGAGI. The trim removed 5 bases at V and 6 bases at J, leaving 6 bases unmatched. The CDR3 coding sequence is TGTGCCAGCAGTCCCAGGGGGCAAGGTAATTCACCCCTCCACTTT. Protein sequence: CASSPRGQGNSPLHF.

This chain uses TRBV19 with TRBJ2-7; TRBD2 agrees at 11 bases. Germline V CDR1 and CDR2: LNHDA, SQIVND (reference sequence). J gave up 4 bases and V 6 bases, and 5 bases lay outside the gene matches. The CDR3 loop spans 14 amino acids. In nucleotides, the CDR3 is TGTGCCAGTAGCTCGGGACTAGCGGTTTACGAGCAGTACTTC. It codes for CASSSGLAVYEQYF.

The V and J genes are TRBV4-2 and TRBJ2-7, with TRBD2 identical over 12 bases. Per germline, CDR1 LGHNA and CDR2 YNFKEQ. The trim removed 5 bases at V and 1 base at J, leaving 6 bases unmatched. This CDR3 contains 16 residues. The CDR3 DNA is TGTGCCAGCAGCGCCCGGACTAGCGGGATTTCCTACGAGCAGTACTTC. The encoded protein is CASSARTSGISYEQYF.

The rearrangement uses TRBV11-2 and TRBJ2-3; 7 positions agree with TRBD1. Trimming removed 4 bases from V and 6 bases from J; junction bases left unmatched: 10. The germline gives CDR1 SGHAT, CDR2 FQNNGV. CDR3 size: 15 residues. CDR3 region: CASSSGLRGQDTQYF. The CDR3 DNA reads TGTGCCAGCAGCTCTGGGTTGAGGGGGCAGGATACGCAGTATTTT.

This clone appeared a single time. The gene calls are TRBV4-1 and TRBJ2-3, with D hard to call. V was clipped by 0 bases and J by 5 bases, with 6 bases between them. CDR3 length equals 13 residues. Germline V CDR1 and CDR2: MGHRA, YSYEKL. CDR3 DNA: TGCGCCAGCAGCCAAGAACCGGGAGATACGCAGTATTTT. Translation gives CASSQEPGDTQYF.

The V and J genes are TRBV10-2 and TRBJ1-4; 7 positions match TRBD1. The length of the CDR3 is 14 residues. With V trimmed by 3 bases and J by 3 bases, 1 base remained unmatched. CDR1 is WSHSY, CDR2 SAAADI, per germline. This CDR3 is CASSEGGSNEKLFF. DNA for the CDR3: TGCGCCAGCAGTGAAGGGGGCTCTAATGAAAAACTGTTTTTT.

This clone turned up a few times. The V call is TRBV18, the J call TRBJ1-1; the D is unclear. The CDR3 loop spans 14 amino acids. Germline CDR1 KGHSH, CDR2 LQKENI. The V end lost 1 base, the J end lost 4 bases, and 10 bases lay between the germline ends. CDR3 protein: CASSPRSAGTEAFF. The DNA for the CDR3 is TGTGCCAGCTCACCACGATCCGCAGGCACTGAAGCTTTCTTT.

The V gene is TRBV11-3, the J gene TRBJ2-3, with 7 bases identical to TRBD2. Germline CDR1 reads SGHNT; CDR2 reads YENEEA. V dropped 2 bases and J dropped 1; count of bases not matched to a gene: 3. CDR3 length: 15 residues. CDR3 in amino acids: CASSLFREGTDTQYF. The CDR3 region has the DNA TGTGCCAGCAGCTTATTCCGGGAGGGCACAGATACGCAGTATTTT.

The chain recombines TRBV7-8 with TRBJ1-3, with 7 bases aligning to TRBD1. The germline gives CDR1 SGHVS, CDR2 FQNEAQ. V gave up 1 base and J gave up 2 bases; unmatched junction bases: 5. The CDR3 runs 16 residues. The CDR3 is CASSLERGLAGNTIYF. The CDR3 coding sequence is TGTGCCAGCAGCTTAGAAAGGGGGCTGGCTGGAAACACCATATATTTT.

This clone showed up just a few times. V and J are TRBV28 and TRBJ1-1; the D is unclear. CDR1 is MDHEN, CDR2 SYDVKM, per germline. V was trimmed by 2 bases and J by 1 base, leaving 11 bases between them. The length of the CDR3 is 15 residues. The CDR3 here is CASSLAGNRNTEAFF. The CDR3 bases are TGTGCCAGCAGTTTAGCAGGCAATCGGAACACTGAAGCTTTCTTT.

DNA of the CDR3: TGTGCCAGCAGTCAAGAGGCTAAAAACTATGGCTACACCTTC. It encodes CASSQEAKNYGYTF. The chain couples TRBV11-2 to TRBJ1-2, with no clear D. This CDR3 is 14 amino acids long. The V and J ends lost 6 bases and 2 bases respectively, with 13 bases between them. Germline V gene lookup returns CDR1 SGHAT and CDR2 FQNNGV.

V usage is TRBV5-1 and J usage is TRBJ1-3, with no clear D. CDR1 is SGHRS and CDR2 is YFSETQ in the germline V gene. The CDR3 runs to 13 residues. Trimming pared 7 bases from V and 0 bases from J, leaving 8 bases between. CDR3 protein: CASGGDSGNTIYF. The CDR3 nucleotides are TGCGCCAGCGGCGGCGACTCTGGAAACACCATATATTTT. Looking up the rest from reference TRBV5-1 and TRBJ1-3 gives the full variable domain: KAGVTQTPRYLIKTRGQQVTLSCSPISGHRSVSWYQQTPGQGLQFLFEYFSETQRNKGNFPGRFSGRQFSNSRSEMNVSTLELGDSALYLCASGGDSGNTIYFGEGSWLTVV.

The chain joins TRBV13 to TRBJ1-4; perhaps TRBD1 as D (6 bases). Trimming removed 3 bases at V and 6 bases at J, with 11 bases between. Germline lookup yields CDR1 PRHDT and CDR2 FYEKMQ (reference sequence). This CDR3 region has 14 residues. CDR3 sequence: CASSLGRQDEKLFF. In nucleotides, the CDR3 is TGTGCCAGCAGCTTGGGAAGACAGGATGAAAAACTGTTTTTT.

The CDR3 DNA sequence: TGTGCCAGCTCACCAGTACGACAGGGGGAAGGTGGCTACACCTTC. Translating gives CASSPVRQGEGGYTF. The rearrangement joins TRBV18 to TRBJ1-2; 9 bases match TRBD1. Germline lookup yields CDR1 KGHSH and CDR2 LQKENI. Losses at the gene ends were 2 bases for V and 7 bases for J; bases not matched to a gene: 8. This CDR3 comprises 15 residues.

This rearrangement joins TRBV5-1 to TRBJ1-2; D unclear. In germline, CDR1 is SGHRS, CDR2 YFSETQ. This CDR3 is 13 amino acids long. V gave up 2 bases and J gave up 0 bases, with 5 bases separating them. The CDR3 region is CASSLQTNYGYTF. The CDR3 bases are TGCGCCAGCAGCTTACAGACTAACTATGGCTACACCTTC.

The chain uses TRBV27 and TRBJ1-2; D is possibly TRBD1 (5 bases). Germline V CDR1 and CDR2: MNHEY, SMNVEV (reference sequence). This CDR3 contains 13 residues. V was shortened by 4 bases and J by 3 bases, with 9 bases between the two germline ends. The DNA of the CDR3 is TGTGCCAGCAGTTGGGGGGTACACTATGGCTACACCTTC. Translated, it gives CASSWGVHYGYTF.

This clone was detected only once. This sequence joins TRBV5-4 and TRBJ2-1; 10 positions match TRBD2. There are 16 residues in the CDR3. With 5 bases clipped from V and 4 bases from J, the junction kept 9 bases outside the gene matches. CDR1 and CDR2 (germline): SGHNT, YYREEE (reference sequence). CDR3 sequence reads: CASSLAGGFGYNEQFF. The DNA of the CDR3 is TGTGCCAGCAGTTTAGCGGGAGGATTTGGGTACAATGAGCAGTTCTTC.

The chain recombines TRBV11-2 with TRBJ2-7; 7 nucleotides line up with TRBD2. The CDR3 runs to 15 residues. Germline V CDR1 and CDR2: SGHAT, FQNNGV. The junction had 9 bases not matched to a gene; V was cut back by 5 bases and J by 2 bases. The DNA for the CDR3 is TGTGCCAGCAGCCGAGGGGAGGGACCGACCTACGAGCAGTACTTC. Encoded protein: CASSRGEGPTYEQYF.

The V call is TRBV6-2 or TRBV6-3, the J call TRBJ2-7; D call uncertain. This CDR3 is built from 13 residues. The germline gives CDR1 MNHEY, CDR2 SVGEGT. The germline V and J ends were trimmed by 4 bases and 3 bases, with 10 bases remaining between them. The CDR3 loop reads CASSLLRLYEQYF. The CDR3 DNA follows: TGTGCCAGCAGTTTACTTCGTCTCTACGAGCAGTACTTC.

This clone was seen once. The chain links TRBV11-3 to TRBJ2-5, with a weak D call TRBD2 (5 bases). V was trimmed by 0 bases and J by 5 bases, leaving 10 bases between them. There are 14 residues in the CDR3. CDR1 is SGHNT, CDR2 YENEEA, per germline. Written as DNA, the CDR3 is TGTGCCAGCAGCTTAGATGGAGGTGGGGAGACCCAGTACTTC. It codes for CASSLDGGGETQYF.